This T cell receptor beta chain was captured by sequencing in a study of cytomegalovirus exposure and HLA in healthy donors. Study-level background: Drawn from HLA-typed donors, tens of millions of unique TCRs were held in an early data release.

Study-wide results and caveats: Several of the most significant clusters appeared linked to common viral pathogens, based on a later analysis. In most subjects, TCR beta sequences reportedly gave accurate predictions of HLA-A and HLA-B alleles. Sequencing likely caused a cluster of highly shared sequence variants.

CDR1 is SGHDT, CDR2 YYEEEE, per germline. The CDR3 extends over 11 amino acids. V lost 3 bases and J lost 7, with 7 bases in between. PCR used 60 Vbeta primers and 13 Jbeta primers. TCRdb keeps only in-frame clones here, not all; method: immunoSEQ multiplex PCR. Of around 150,000 clones listed, about three quarters were seen once; the top ten hold about 1.9%. A word on this clone: Antigen: not known.

Sample: PBMCs. This TCR came from a female donor in good health and CMV-seronegative. J is TRBJ1-2 and V is TRBV5-6; D remains unclear. CDR3: CASSSEGGYTF. The DNA for the CDR3 is TGTGCCAGCAGCTCCGAGGGTGGCTACACCTTC.